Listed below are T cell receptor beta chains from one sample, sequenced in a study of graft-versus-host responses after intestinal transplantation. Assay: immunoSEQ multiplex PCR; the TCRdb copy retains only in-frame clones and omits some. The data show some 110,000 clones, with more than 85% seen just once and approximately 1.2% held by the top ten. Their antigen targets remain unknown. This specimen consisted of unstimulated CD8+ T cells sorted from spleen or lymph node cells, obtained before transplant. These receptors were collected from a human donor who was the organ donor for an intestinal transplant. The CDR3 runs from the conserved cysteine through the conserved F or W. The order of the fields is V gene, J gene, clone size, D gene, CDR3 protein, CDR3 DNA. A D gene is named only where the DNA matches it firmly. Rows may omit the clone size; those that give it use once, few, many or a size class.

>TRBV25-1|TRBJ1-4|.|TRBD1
CASSEGQGATNEKLFF
TGTGCCAGCAGTGAAGGACAGGGCGCAACTAATGAAAAACTGTTTTTT
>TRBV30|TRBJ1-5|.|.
CAWAQPGNQPQHF
TGTGCCTGGGCCCAACCGGGCAATCAGCCCCAGCATTTT
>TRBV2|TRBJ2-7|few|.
CASSDPDGSYEQYF
TGTGCCAGCAGTGATCCGGACGGCTCCTACGAGCAGTACTTC
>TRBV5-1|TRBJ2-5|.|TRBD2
CASSLAATSGGQETQYF
TGCGCCAGCAGCTTGGCCGCGACTAGCGGGGGGCAAGAGACCCAGTACTTC
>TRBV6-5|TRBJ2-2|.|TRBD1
CASSYRQGAAGELFF
TGTGCCAGCAGTTATAGACAGGGGGCCGCCGGGGAGCTGTTTTTT
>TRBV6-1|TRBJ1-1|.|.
CASSGDSWAEAFF
TGTGCCAGCAGTGGGGACTCATGGGCTGAAGCTTTCTTT
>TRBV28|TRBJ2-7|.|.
CASYGAASYEQYF
TGTGCCAGCTACGGGGCAGCATCCTACGAGCAGTACTTC
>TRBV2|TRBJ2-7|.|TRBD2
CASSEVWTSGSREQYF
TGTGCCAGCAGTGAAGTTTGGACTAGCGGGAGTAGAGAGCAGTACTTC
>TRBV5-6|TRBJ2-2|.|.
CASSLGDTNTGELFF
TGTGCCAGCAGCTTGGGTGACACGAACACCGGGGAGCTGTTTTTT
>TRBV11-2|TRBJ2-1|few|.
CASSFKPISYNEQFF
TGTGCCAGCAGCTTTAAACCCATCTCCTACAATGAGCAGTTCTTC
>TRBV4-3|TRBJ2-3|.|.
CASSQARTASTDTQYF
TGCGCCAGCAGCCAAGCTAGGACAGCTAGCACAGATACGCAGTATTTT
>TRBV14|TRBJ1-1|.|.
CASSQEQGSLTEAFF
TGTGCCAGCAGCCAAGAACAGGGTTCACTTACTGAAGCTTTCTTT
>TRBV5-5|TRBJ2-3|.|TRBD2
CASSLVGGATDTQYF
TGTGCCAGCAGCTTGGTGGGAGGGGCCACAGATACGCAGTATTTT
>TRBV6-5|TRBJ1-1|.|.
CASHLGTPNTEAFF
TGTGCCAGTCACCTAGGGACACCGAACACTGAAGCTTTCTTT
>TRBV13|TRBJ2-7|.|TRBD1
CASSSTDRGEQYF
TGTGCCAGCAGCTCTACAGACAGGGGCGAGCAGTACTTC
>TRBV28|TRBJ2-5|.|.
CASSFALIRDPRETQYF
TGTGCCAGCAGTTTCGCCCTCATCCGGGACCCTAGGGAGACCCAGTACTTC
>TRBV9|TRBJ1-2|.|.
CASSSRQTYGYTF
TGTGCCAGCAGCTCACGACAGACTTATGGCTACACCTTC
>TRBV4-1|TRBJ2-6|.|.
CASSQASGPSGANVLTF
TGCGCCAGCAGCCAGGCCAGTGGGCCCTCTGGGGCCAACGTCCTGACTTTC
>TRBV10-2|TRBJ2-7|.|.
CASSEQRRSYEQYF
TGCGCCAGCAGTGAGCAGCGCCGGTCCTACGAGCAGTACTTC
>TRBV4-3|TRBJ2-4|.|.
CASSLDRDIQYF
TGCGCCAGCAGCCTCGACCGGGACATTCAGTACTTC
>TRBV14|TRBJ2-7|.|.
CASSQVHGVEQYF
TGTGCCAGCAGCCAAGTCCACGGCGTCGAGCAGTACTTC
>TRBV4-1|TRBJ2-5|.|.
CASSQGRTQETQYF
TGCGCCAGCAGCCAAGGACGGACGCAAGAGACCCAGTACTTC
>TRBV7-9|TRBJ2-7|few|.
CASSLAEHLHEQYF
TGTGCCAGCAGCTTAGCCGAACATTTACACGAGCAGTACTTC
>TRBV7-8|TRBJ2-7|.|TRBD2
CASSPRLAGGTYEQYF
TGTGCCAGCAGCCCTCGACTAGCGGGAGGAACCTACGAGCAGTACTTC